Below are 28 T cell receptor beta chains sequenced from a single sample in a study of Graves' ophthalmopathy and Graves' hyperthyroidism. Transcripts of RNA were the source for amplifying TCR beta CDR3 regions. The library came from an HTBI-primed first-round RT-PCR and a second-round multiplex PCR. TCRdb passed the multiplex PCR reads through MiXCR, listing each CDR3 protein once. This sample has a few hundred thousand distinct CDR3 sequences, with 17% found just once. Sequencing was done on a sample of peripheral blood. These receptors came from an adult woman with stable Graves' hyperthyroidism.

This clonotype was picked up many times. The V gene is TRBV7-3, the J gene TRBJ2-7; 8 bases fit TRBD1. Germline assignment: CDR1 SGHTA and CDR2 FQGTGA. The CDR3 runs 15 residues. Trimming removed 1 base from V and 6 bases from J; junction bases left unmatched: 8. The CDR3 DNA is TGTGCCAGCAGCTTAATGCCCAGGGGGCATTCCGAGCAGTACTTC. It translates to CASSLMPRGHSEQYF.

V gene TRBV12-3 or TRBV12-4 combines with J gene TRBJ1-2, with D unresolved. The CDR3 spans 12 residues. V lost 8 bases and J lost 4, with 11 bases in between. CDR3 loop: CASVGRGYGYTF. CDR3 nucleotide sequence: TGTGCCAGCGTAGGGCGCGGCTATGGCTACACCTTC.

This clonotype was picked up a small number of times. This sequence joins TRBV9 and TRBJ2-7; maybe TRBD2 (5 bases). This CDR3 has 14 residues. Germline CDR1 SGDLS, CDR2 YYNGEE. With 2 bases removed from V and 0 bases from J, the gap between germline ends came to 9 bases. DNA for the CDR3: TGTGCCAGCAGCGTGGTTAGCGACTCCTACGAGCAGTACTTC. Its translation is CASSVVSDSYEQYF.

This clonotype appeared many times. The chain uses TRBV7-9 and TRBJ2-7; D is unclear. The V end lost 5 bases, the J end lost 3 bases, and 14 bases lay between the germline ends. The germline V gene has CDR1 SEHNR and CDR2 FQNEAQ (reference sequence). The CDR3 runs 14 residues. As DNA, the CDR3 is TGTGCCAGCAGCGCCCGACACCGGAACTACGAGCAGTACTTC. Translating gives CASSARHRNYEQYF.

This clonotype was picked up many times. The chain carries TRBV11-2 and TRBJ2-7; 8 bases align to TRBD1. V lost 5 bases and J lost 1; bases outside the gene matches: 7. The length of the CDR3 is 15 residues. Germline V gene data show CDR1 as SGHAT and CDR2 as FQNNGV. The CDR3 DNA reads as TGTGCCAGCAGCCTCCGGGACAGGCTATCCTACGAGCAGTACTTC. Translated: CASSLRDRLSYEQYF.

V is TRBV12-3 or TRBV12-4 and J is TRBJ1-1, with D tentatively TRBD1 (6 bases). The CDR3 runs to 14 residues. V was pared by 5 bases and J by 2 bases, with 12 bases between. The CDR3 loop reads CASSQGHGNTEAFF. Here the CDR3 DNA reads TGTGCCAGCAGTCAGGGACACGGAAACACTGAAGCTTTCTTT.

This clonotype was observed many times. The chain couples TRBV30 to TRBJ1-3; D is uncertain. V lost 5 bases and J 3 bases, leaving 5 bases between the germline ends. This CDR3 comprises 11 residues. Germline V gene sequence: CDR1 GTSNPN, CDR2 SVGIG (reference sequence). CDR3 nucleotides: TGTGCCTGGGGAAGTGGAAACACCATATATTTT. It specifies CAWGSGNTIYF.

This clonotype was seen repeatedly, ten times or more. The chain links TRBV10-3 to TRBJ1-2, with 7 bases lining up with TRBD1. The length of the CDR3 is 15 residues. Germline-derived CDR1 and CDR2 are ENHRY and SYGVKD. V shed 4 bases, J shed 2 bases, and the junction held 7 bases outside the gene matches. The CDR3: CAISVGRGLNYGYTF. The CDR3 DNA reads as TGTGCCATCAGTGTCGGCAGGGGGTTAAACTATGGCTACACCTTC.

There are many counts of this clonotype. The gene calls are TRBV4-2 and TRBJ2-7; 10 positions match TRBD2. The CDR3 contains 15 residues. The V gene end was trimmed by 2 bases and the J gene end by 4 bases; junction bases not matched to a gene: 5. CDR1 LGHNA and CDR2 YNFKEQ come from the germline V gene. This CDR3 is CASSQTTSGPYEQYF. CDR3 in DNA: TGTGCCAGCAGCCAAACGACTAGCGGGCCTTACGAGCAGTACTTC.

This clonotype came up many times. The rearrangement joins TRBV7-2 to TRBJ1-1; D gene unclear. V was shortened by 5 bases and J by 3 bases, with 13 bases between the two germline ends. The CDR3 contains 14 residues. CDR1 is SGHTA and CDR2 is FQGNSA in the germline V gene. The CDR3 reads CASSASGRDTEAFF. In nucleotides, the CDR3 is TGTGCCAGCAGCGCCTCAGGAAGGGACACTGAAGCTTTCTTT.

The CDR3 DNA reads as TGTGCCAGCAGTGTACTGGTCCGGGGCAATCAGCCCCAGCATTTT. This encodes CASSVLVRGNQPQHF. The chain employs TRBV6-5 and TRBJ1-5; unclear D gene. V was cut by 5 bases and J by 2 bases, with 13 bases left in between. CDR1 MNHEY and CDR2 SVGAGI come from the germline V gene. The CDR3 runs to 15 residues.

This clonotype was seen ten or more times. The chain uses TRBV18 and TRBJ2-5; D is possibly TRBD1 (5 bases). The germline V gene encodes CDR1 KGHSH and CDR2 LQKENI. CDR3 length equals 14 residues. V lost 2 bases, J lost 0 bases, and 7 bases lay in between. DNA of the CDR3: TGTGCCAGCTCACCAGCGGACAACCAAGAGACCCAGTACTTC. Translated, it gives CASSPADNQETQYF.

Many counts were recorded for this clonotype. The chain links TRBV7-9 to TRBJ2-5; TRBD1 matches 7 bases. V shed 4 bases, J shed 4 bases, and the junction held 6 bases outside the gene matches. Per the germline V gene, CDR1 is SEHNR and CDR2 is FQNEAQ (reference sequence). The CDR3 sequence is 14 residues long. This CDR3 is CASSSMTGSETQYF. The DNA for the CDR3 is TGTGCCAGCAGCTCGATGACAGGGTCAGAGACCCAGTACTTC.

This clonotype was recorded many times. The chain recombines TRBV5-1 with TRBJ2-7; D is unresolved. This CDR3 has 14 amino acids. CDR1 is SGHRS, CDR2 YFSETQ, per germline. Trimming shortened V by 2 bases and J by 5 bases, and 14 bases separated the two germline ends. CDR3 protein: CASSLGSAFNEQYF. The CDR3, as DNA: TGCGCCAGCAGCTTAGGGTCAGCGTTCAACGAGCAGTACTTC.

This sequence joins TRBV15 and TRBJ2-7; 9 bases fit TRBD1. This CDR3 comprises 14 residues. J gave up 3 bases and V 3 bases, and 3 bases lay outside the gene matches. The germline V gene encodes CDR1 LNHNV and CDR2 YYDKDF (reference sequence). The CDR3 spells CATSSPGQGYEQYF. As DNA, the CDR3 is TGTGCCACCAGCAGCCCGGGACAGGGCTACGAGCAGTACTTC.

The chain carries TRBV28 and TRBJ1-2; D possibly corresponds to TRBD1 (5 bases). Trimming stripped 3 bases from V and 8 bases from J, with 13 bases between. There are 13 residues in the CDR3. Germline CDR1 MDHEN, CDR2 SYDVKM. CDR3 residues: CASSFPGGRGYTF. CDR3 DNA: TGTGCCAGCAGTTTTCCCGGGGGTCGGGGCTACACCTTC.

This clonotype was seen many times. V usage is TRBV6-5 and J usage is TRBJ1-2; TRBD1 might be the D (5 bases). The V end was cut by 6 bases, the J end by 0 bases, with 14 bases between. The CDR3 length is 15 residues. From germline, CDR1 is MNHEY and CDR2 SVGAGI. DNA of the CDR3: TGTGCCAGCAGCGTATACGGGGGGACTAACTATGGCTACACCTTC. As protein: CASSVYGGTNYGYTF.

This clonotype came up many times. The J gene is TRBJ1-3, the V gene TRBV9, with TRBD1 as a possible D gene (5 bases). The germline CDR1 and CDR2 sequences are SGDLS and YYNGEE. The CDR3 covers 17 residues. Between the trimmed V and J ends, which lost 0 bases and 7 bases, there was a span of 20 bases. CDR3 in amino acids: CASSVDPREGQVNTIYF. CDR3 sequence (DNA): TGTGCCAGCAGCGTAGACCCTCGGGAGGGGCAGGTGAACACCATATATTTT.

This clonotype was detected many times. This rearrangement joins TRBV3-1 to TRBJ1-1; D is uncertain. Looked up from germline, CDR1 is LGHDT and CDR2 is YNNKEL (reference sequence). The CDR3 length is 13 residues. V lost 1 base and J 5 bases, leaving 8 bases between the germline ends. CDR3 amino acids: CASSQVMGTEAFF. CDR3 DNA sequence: TGTGCCAGCAGCCAAGTTATGGGGACTGAAGCTTTCTTT. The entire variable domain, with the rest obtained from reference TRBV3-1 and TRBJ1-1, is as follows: DTAVSQTPKYLVTQMGNDKSIKCEQNLGHDTMYWYKQDSKKFLKIMFSYNNKELIINETVPNRFSPKSPDKAHLNLHINSLELGDSAVYFCASSQVMGTEAFFGQGTRLTVV.

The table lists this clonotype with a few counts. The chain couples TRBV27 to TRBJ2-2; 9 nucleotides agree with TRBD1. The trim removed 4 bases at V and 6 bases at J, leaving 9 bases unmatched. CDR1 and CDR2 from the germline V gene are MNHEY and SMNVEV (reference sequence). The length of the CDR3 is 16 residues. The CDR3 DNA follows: TGTGCCAGCAGTTCCACCGACAGGGGGAAGGCCGGGGAGCTGTTTTTT. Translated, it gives CASSSTDRGKAGELFF.

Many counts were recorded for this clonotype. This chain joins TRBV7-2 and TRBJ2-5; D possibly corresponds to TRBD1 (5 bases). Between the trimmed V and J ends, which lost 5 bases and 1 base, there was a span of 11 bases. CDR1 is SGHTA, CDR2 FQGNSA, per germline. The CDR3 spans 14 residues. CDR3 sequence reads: CASSPRTTQETQYF. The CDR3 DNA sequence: TGTGCCAGCAGCCCGCGGACAACCCAAGAGACCCAGTACTTC.

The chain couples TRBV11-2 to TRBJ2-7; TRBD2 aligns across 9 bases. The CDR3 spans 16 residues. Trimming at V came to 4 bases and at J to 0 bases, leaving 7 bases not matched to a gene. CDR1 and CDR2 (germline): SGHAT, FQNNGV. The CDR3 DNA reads TGTGCCAGCAGCTACCCTAGCGGGAAGAGCTCCTACGAGCAGTACTTC. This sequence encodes CASSYPSGKSSYEQYF.

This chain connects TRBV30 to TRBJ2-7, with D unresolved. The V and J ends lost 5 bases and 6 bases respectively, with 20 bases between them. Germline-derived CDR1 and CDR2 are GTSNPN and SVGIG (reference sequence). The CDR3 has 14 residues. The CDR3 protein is CAWDSGVVLAEQYF. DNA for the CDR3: TGTGCCTGGGATTCCGGTGTTGTACTTGCCGAGCAGTACTTC.

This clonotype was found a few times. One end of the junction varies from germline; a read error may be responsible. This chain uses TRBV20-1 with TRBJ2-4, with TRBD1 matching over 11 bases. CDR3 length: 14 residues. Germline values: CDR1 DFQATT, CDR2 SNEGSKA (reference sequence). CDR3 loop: CSARGTGGWDIKYF. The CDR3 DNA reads TGCAGTGCTAGAGGGACAGGGGGCTGGGACATTAAGTACTTC.

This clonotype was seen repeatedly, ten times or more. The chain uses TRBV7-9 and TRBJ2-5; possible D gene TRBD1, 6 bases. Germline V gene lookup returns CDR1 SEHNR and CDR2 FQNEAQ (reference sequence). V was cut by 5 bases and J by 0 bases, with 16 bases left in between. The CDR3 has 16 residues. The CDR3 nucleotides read TGTGCCAGCAGCCCTAGGGACATAGGGGACCAAGAGACCCAGTACTTC. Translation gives CASSPRDIGDQETQYF.

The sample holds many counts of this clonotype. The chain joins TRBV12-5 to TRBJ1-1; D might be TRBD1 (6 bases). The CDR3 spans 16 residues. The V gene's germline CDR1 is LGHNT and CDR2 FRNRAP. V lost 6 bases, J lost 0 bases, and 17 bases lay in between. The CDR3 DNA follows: TGTGCTAGTGGGTTTGGTACCAGGGACATGAACACTGAAGCTTTCTTT. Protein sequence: CASGFGTRDMNTEAFF. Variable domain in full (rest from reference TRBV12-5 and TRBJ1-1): DARVTQTPRHKVTEMGQEVTMRCQPILGHNTVFWYRQTMMQGLELLAYFRNRAPLDDSGMPKDRFSAEMPDATLATLKIQPSEPRDSAVYFCASGFGTRDMNTEAFFGQGTRLTVV.

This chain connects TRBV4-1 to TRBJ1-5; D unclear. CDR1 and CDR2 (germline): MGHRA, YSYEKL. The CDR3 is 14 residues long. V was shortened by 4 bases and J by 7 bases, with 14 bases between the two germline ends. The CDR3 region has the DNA TGCGCCAGCAGCCTCACCAGAGCGGGGCAGCCCCAGCATTTT. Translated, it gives CASSLTRAGQPQHF.

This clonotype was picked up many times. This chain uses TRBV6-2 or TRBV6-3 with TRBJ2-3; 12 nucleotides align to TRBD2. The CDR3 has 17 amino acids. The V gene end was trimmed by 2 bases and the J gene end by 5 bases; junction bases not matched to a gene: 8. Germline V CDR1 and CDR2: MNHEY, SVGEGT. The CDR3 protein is CASSYGLAGGLGDTQYF. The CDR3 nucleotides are TGTGCCAGCAGTTACGGCCTAGCGGGAGGGCTGGGAGATACGCAGTATTTT.